The T cell receptor (beta chain) under discussion was sequenced for a study of metastatic and nonmetastatic thyroid tumors. The germline V gene has CDR1 SEHNR and CDR2 FQNEAQ (reference sequence). This CDR3 is built from 17 residues. The J segment lost 7 bases and the V segment lost 3 bases, leaving 14 bases of the junction unmatched. TCRdb re-clonotyped the PCR reads via MiXCR. Here the sample spans about 33,000 clones, about a sixth being singletons. All patients reached thyroid surgery having received no treatment beforehand. In this sample, this clone turned up many times. Sequenced sample: blood. The source is a female donor with papillary thyroid cancer or a benign thyroid nodule (not recorded which). Some clones in this sample may be carry-over from other donors' samples. V and J are TRBV7-9 and TRBJ1-4; 7 bases are shared with TRBD1. The chain's CDR3 is CASSFPVLHSGGEKLFF. DNA for the CDR3: TGTGCCAGCAGCTTCCCCGTCCTCCATTCAGGGGGTGAAAAACTGTTTTTT. The variable domain in full, with the rest retrieved from reference TRBV7-9 and TRBJ1-4, is DTGVSQNPRHKITKRGQNVTFRCDPISEHNRLYWYRQTLGQGPEFLTYFQNEAQLEKSRLLSDRFSAERPKGSFSTLEIQRTEQGDSAMYLCASSFPVLHSGGEKLFFGSGTQLSVL.